The source of this TCR beta chain is a study of blood T cell repertoires in COVID-19. On the study more broadly: Material from acute and convalescent COVID-19 was sourced from the United States, Italy and Spain. T cells, B-cell-depleted T cells, or PBMCs provided the cDNA or gDNA that served as material.

Authors' methods: From reference gene primer amplification, estimates of nucleated cell counts were derived. TCRdb's copy holds only in-frame clones and misses some; the assay was immunoSEQ multiplex PCR. The DNA gave D and trimming, while V, J and clone size come from that table. This table holds about 220,000 clones, more than 70% found once. The J segment lost 2 bases and the V segment lost 1 base, leaving 3 bases of the junction unmatched. The CDR3 consists of 15 residues. Germline V gene sequence: CDR1 MNHNS, CDR2 SASEGT. The sequencing input was peripheral blood. This clonotype originated in a woman of 80 years or more with acute or convalescent COVID-19. This chain links TRBV6-1 with TRBJ1-2; 8 nucleotides match TRBD1. Here the CDR3 DNA reads TGTGCCAGCAGTGAAGTGGGGACAGGCAACTATGGCTACACCTTC. Protein: CASSEVGTGNYGYTF.